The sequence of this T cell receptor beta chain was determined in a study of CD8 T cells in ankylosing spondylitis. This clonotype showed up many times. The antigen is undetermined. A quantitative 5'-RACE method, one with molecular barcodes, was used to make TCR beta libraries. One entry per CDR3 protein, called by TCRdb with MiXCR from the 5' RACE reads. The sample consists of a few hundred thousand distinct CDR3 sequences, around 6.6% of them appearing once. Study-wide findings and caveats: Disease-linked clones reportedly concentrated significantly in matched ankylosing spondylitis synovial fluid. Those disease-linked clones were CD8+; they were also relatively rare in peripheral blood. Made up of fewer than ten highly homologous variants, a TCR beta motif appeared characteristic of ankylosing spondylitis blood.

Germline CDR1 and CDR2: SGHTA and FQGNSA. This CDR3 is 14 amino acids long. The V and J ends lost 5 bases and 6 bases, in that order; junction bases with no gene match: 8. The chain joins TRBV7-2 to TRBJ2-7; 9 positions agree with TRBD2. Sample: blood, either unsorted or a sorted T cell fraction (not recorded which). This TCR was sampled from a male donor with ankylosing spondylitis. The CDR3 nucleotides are TGTGCCAGCAGCCCGGGACTAGCCCCAAGCGAGCAGTACTTC. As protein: CASSPGLAPSEQYF.